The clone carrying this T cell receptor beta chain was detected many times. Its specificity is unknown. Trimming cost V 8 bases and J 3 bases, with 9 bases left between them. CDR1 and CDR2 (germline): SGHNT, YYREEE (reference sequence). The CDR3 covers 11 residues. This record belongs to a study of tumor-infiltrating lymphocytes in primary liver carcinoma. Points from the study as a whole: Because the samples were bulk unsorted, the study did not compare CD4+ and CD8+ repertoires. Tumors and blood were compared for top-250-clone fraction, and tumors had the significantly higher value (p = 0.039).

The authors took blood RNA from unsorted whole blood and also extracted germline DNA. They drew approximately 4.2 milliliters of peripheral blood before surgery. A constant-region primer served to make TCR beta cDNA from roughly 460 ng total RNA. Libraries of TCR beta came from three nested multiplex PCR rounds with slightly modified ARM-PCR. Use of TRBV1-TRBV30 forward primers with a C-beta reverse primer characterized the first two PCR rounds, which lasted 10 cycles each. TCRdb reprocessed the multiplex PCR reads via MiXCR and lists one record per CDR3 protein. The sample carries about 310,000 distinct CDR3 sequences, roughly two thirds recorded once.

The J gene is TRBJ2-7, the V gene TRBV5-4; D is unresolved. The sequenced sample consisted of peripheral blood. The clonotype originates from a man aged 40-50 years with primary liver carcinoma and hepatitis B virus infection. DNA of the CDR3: TGTGCCAGTGGTGCCCACTACGAGCAGTACTTC. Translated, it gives CASGAHYEQYF.